The clone carrying this T cell receptor (beta chain) was counted only a few times. Its antigen is as yet unknown. The data belong to a study of T-cell reconstitution after alpha-beta-depleted transplantation in children. General observations from the study: Counts and diversity of T cells one year after transplant came mostly from newly produced T cells. Surviving thymic progenitors and recipient T cells were the source of high TCRbeta diversity at day 60 in some patients. Alpha-beta T cells about two months after transplant reportedly derived from several hundred expanded graft clones.

This CDR3 spans 15 amino acids. The V gene lost 4 bases and the J gene lost 0 bases, with 12 bases spanning the gap. From germline, CDR1 is MDHEN and CDR2 SYDVKM. Unique molecular identifiers tagged the TCRbeta library. TCRdb itself ran the PCR reads through MiXCR, one entry per CDR3 protein. The sample shows approximately 980,000 distinct CDR3 sequences, roughly 29% of them seen only once. The chain employs TRBV28 and TRBJ1-1, with a possible D match to TRBD1 (6 bases). The sequence derives from a boy under two years old who had a stem cell transplant for SCID, so the T cells may come from the graft donor. The material sequenced was PBMCs, mostly from graft donor cells, taken 360 days after TCRalphabeta/CD19-depleted stem cell transplant. CDR3 nucleotide sequence: TGTGCCAGCAGTTCCGGACAGCCGATGAACACTGAAGCTTTCTTT. Protein product: CASSSGQPMNTEAFF.